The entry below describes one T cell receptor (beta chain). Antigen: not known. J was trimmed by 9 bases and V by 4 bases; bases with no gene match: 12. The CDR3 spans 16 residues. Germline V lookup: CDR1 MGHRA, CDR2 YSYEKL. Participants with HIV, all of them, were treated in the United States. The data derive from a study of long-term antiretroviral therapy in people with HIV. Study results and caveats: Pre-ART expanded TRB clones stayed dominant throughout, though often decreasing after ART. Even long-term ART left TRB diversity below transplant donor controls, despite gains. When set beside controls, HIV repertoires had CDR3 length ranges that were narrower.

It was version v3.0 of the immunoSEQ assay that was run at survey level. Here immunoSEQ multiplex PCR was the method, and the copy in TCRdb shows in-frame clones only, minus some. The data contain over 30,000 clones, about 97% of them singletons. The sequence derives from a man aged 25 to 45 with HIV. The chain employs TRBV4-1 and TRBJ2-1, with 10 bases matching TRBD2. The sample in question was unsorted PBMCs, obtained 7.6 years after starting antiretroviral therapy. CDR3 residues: CASSPLGSGGAGEQFF. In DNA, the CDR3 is TGCGCCAGCAGCCCCCTGGGCAGCGGGGGGGCCGGTGAGCAGTTCTTC.